These 31 T cell receptor beta chains came from one sample sequenced in a study of graft-versus-host responses after intestinal transplantation. Their specific antigens are unknown. The protocol was immunoSEQ multiplex PCR, while the TCRdb copy is restricted to in-frame clones and leaves out a portion. The data show about 130,000 clones, approximately 90% seen once. The sequencing used unstimulated CD4+ T cells sorted from spleen or lymph node cells, collected before intestinal transplant. Receptors originate from a human donor who received an intestinal transplant.

The J gene is TRBJ1-1, the V gene TRBV18; no clear D gene. The CDR3 has 12 amino acids. The V end was cut by 3 bases, the J end by 1 base, with 3 bases between. Germline CDR1 KGHSH, CDR2 LQKENI. This CDR3 reads CASSPRNTEAFF. CDR3 nucleotide sequence: TGTGCCAGCTCACCGCGGAACACTGAAGCTTTCTTT.

This chain links TRBV10-1 with TRBJ2-2; D possibly matches TRBD1 or TRBD2 (5 bases each). Germline CDR1 and CDR2: WNHNN and SYGVQD (reference sequence). CDR3 length: 14 amino acids. Between the trimmed V and J ends, which lost 1 base and 5 bases, there was a span of 8 bases. The CDR3 bases are TGCGCCAGCAGTGAGTGGGGGAGAACCGGGGAGCTGTTTTTT. Protein: CASSEWGRTGELFF.

This clone is a singleton in its sample. The chain links TRBV9 to TRBJ2-3, with TRBD1 matching 7 bases. With V trimmed by 0 bases and J by 6 bases, 16 bases remained unmatched. CDR1 is SGDLS, CDR2 YYNGEE, per germline. This CDR3 region has 18 residues. The CDR3 is CASSVAPARQGGLDTQYF. CDR3 sequence (DNA): TGTGCCAGCAGCGTAGCACCCGCCCGACAGGGTGGACTGGATACGCAGTATTTT.

V gene TRBV2 combines with J gene TRBJ2-1; D ambiguous. CDR1 and CDR2 from the germline V gene are SNHLY and FYNNEI. V gave up 8 bases and J gave up 2 bases, with 10 bases separating them. This CDR3 region has 13 residues. CDR3 sequence (DNA): TGTGCCAGCGAACTTGGGGCCTACAATGAGCAGTTCTTC. Encoded protein: CASELGAYNEQFF.

The CDR3 spells CASSLAKTGADYEQYF. The DNA for the CDR3 is TGTGCCAGCAGCTTAGCTAAGACAGGAGCAGATTACGAGCAGTACTTC. J is TRBJ2-7 and V is TRBV7-9; possible D gene TRBD1, 6 bases. This CDR3 contains 16 residues. Trimming cost V 0 bases and J 4 bases, with 16 bases left between them. Germline loops: CDR1 SEHNR, CDR2 FQNEAQ (reference sequence).

The chain is built from TRBV19 and TRBJ1-5; 9 bases align to TRBD1. Looked up from germline, CDR1 is LNHDA and CDR2 is SQIVND (reference sequence). There are 18 residues in the CDR3. J gave up 6 bases and V 4 bases, and 16 bases lay outside the gene matches. The CDR3 loop is CASSKLASGQGIGQPQHF. The CDR3 region has the DNA TGTGCCAGTAGTAAGTTGGCTTCGGGACAGGGTATCGGTCAGCCCCAGCATTTT.

The table lists this clone with a count of one. The chain couples TRBV19 to TRBJ1-4, with D tentatively TRBD1 (6 bases). This CDR3 is 14 amino acids long. Germline V gene sequence: CDR1 LNHDA, CDR2 SQIVND (reference sequence). Trimming shortened V by 2 bases and J by 5 bases, and 9 bases separated the two germline ends. CDR3 bases: TGTGCCAGTAGTATATGGACAGACAATGAAAAACTGTTTTTT. This translates into CASSIWTDNEKLFF.

The rearrangement joins TRBV6-5 to TRBJ1-5; D not certain. The CDR3 extends over 14 amino acids. Between the trimmed V and J ends, which lost 5 bases and 7 bases, there was a span of 15 bases. The germline gives CDR1 MNHEY, CDR2 SVGAGI. The CDR3 bases are TGTGCCAGCAGTGCTTCAGATGGAGGGCAGCCCCAGCATTTT. Its translation is CASSASDGGQPQHF.

V is TRBV7-3 and J is TRBJ2-3, with TRBD2 identical over 9 bases. J gave up 5 bases and V 5 bases, and 5 bases lay outside the gene matches. Germline loops: CDR1 SGHTA, CDR2 FQGTGA. The CDR3 runs 14 residues. The CDR3 sequence: CASSPASGEDTQYF. The CDR3 coding sequence is TGTGCCAGCAGCCCTGCTAGCGGGGAAGATACGCAGTATTTT.

This clone was found once. In nucleotides, the CDR3 is TGCAGCGCAAAAGCCGGGACAGCGAGCTCCTACGAGCAGTACTTC. Residues: CSAKAGTASSYEQYF. The V gene is TRBV29-1, the J gene TRBJ2-7, with 7 bases aligning to TRBD1. Germline V lookup: CDR1 SQVTM, CDR2 ANQGSEA. This CDR3 has 15 residues. Losses at the gene ends were 7 bases for V and 0 bases for J; bases not matched to a gene: 12.

The rearrangement joins TRBV5-1 to TRBJ2-3, with TRBD2 matching 13 bases. After removal of 0 bases from V and 4 bases from J, the junction contained 5 bases not matched to a gene. The CDR3 spans 17 residues. Germline values: CDR1 SGHRS, CDR2 YFSETQ. The CDR3 region is CASSLGTSGGTADTQYF. The CDR3, as DNA: TGCGCCAGCAGCTTGGGGACTAGCGGGGGTACGGCAGATACGCAGTATTTT.

V is TRBV18 and J is TRBJ1-2; 7 positions match TRBD1. CDR3 length equals 15 residues. V dropped 3 bases and J dropped 1; count of bases not matched to a gene: 5. Per germline, CDR1 KGHSH and CDR2 LQKENI. CDR3 nucleotides: TGTGCCAGCTCACCTGCGGACAGGATTAACTATGGCTACACCTTC. It yields the protein CASSPADRINYGYTF.

This clone was counted a single time. This chain uses TRBV6-5 with TRBJ1-6, with D uncertain. V lost 7 bases and J 6 bases, leaving 16 bases between the germline ends. This CDR3 contains 15 residues. Germline V gene sequence: CDR1 MNHEY, CDR2 SVGAGI. CDR3 bases: TGTGCCAGCACCCCAGGAGTTGTGGGTAATTCACCCCTCCACTTT. Its translation is CASTPGVVGNSPLHF.

The chain recombines TRBV5-1 with TRBJ2-3; 7 nucleotides line up with TRBD1. J was trimmed by 4 bases and V by 4 bases; bases with no gene match: 6. CDR3 length equals 14 residues. In germline, CDR1 is SGHRS, CDR2 YFSETQ. CDR3 DNA: TGCGCCAGCAGCATCCGACAGGGACCAGATACGCAGTATTTT. Translated, it gives CASSIRQGPDTQYF.

This clone showed up just a few times. The gene calls are TRBV19 and TRBJ1-5, with D hard to call. The CDR3 has 15 amino acids. The V gene's germline CDR1 is LNHDA and CDR2 SQIVND (reference sequence). The V end was cut by 4 bases, the J end by 5 bases, with 15 bases between. CDR3 nucleotide sequence: TGTGCCAGTAGTAACCTATCCGGACGGTATCAGCCCCAGCATTTT. It yields the protein CASSNLSGRYQPQHF.

The chain links TRBV27 to TRBJ2-1, with TRBD2 matching over 8 bases. The CDR3 is made up of 16 amino acids. V was pared by 4 bases and J by 3 bases, with 8 bases of the junction left unmatched. Germline V gene data show CDR1 as MNHEY and CDR2 as SMNVEV (reference sequence). DNA of the CDR3: TGTGCCAGCAGTTCCACGGGGCGGGGGGTCTACAATGAGCAGTTCTTC. As protein: CASSSTGRGVYNEQFF.

This clone was counted a few times. The chain joins TRBV10-3 to TRBJ2-2, with 9 bases fitting TRBD1. The germline V gene encodes CDR1 ENHRY and CDR2 SYGVKD. This CDR3 comprises 16 residues. J gave up 0 bases and V 5 bases, and 4 bases lay outside the gene matches. Here the CDR3 DNA reads TGTGCCATCAGTCATGGACAGGGGACGAACACCGGGGAGCTGTTTTTT. The encoded protein is CAISHGQGTNTGELFF.

The chain is built from TRBV5-4 and TRBJ2-7; D is tentatively TRBD1 or TRBD2 (5 bases each). Trimming shortened V by 2 bases and J by 4 bases, and 19 bases separated the two germline ends. The length of the CDR3 is 16 residues. The V gene's germline CDR1 is SGHNT and CDR2 YYREEE (reference sequence). CDR3 protein: CASSFKSGAPIYEQYF. Written as DNA, the CDR3 is TGTGCCAGCAGCTTTAAGTCCGGGGCGCCGATTTACGAGCAGTACTTC.

The chain carries TRBV4-2 and TRBJ1-4; TRBD1 aligns across 7 bases. CDR1 is LGHNA, CDR2 YNFKEQ, per germline. This CDR3 spans 15 amino acids. V was clipped by 4 bases and J by 5 bases; unmatched bases: 7. CDR3 sequence reads: CASSLNSGQNEKLFF. DNA for the CDR3: TGTGCCAGCAGCCTCAACTCGGGACAGAATGAAAAACTGTTTTTT.

The chain recombines TRBV5-1 with TRBJ2-1; 9 bases are a match to TRBD1. The CDR3 runs 15 residues. Germline lookup yields CDR1 SGHRS and CDR2 YFSETQ. V lost 2 bases to trimming and J lost 4 bases; unmatched junction nucleotides: 4. CDR3 coding DNA: TGCGCCAGCAGCTTTTCCGGGACAGGGTACAATGAGCAGTTCTTC. The encoded protein is CASSFSGTGYNEQFF.

This rearrangement joins TRBV9 to TRBJ2-1; 9 bases map to TRBD2. This CDR3 has 15 residues. The junction had 4 bases not matched to a gene; V was cut back by 2 bases and J by 4 bases. Germline CDR1 SGDLS, CDR2 YYNGEE. The CDR3 here is CASSVSGGKYNEQFF. Here the CDR3 DNA reads TGTGCCAGCAGCGTTAGCGGGGGCAAATACAATGAGCAGTTCTTC.

A remark on this clone: Other DNA sequences in the same sample also yield this CDR3. The V and J genes are TRBV18 and TRBJ1-1, with a weak D call TRBD1 (6 bases). V lost 3 bases and J lost 1, with 6 bases in between. CDR3 length: 13 residues. Germline assignment: CDR1 KGHSH and CDR2 LQKENI. The CDR3 sequence: CASSPGQNTEAFF. CDR3 bases: TGTGCCAGCTCACCGGGACAGAACACTGAAGCTTTCTTT.

The chain links TRBV7-9 to TRBJ1-3; D possibly corresponds to TRBD1 (5 bases). CDR1 is SEHNR and CDR2 is FQNEAQ in the germline V gene (reference sequence). Between the trimmed V and J ends, which lost 6 bases and 1 base, there was a span of 10 bases. The CDR3 runs to 14 residues. CDR3 amino acids: CASSSTGSGNTIYF. CDR3 DNA: TGTGCCAGCAGTTCTACAGGATCTGGAAACACCATATATTTT. Full variable domain (missing parts from reference TRBV7-9 and TRBJ1-3): DTGVSQNPRHKITKRGQNVTFRCDPISEHNRLYWYRQTLGQGPEFLTYFQNEAQLEKSRLLSDRFSAERPKGSFSTLEIQRTEQGDSAMYLCASSSTGSGNTIYFGEGSWLTVV.

V is TRBV5-1 and J is TRBJ2-7; D is unresolved. Germline CDR1 and CDR2: SGHRS and YFSETQ. The CDR3 sequence is 13 residues long. The ends were cut back, 4 bases at V and 7 bases at J, with 15 bases in the middle. For the CDR3, the DNA is TGCGCCAGCAGCGTGGACGGACCCTTAGAGCAGTACTTC. Protein product: CASSVDGPLEQYF.

The chain employs TRBV6-5 and TRBJ1-5, with TRBD1 matching 8 bases. The CDR3 is made up of 14 amino acids. The germline V gene has CDR1 MNHEY and CDR2 SVGAGI. V shed 5 bases and J 4 bases; nucleotides not matched to a gene: 4. DNA of the CDR3: TGTGCCAGCAGTCAGGACAGGGCAAATCAGCCCCAGCATTTT. Its translation: CASSQDRANQPQHF.

The chain has TRBV7-3 and TRBJ2-5; a possible D gene is TRBD2 (7 bases). V was trimmed by 2 bases and J by 2 bases, leaving 15 bases between them. This CDR3 contains 16 residues. Germline values: CDR1 SGHTA, CDR2 FQGTGA. The CDR3 nucleotides are TGTGCCAGCAGCTTAGGCGGGGGCGGGTCACAAGAGACCCAGTACTTC. Translation: CASSLGGGGSQETQYF.

CDR3 sequence: CASSENPRTGGYGYTF. The CDR3 DNA sequence: TGTGCCAGCAGTGAAAACCCCAGAACAGGGGGATATGGCTACACCTTC. V and J are TRBV6-1 and TRBJ1-2; 8 bases match TRBD1. Germline trimming cut 2 bases from V and 5 bases from J; bases unmatched to any gene: 10. Germline V gene lookup returns CDR1 MNHNS and CDR2 SASEGT. The CDR3 spans 16 residues.

There are a few counts of this clone. The genes are TRBV19 and TRBJ1-6; a possible D gene is TRBD1 (5 bases). The germline V and J ends were trimmed by 1 base and 7 bases, with 8 bases remaining between them. The CDR3 is 14 amino acids. CDR1 LNHDA and CDR2 SQIVND come from the germline V gene (reference sequence). This chain's CDR3 is CASSIARANSPLHF. CDR3 nucleotides: TGTGCCAGTAGTATAGCCAGGGCCAATTCACCCCTCCACTTT.

The rearrangement uses TRBV27 and TRBJ2-6; D not certain. V was clipped by 6 bases and J by 0 bases, with 9 bases between them. Per the germline V gene, CDR1 is MNHEY and CDR2 is SMNVEV (reference sequence). The CDR3 consists of 15 residues. CDR3 bases: TGTGCCAGCAGACCACAACTCTCTGGGGCCAACGTCCTGACTTTC. Translation: CASRPQLSGANVLTF.

The rearrangement uses TRBV6-1 and TRBJ2-4, with D perhaps matching TRBD1 (5 bases). Germline V gene lookup returns CDR1 MNHNS and CDR2 SASEGT. The CDR3 consists of 16 residues. The V and J ends lost 2 bases and 3 bases respectively, with 14 bases between them. For the CDR3, the DNA is TGTGCCAGCAGTGAATTGGGGCCGTTCGGCAAAAACATTCAGTACTTC. Amino acid sequence: CASSELGPFGKNIQYF.

This clone was picked up one time. The V call is TRBV2, the J call TRBJ1-2; no reliable D call. This CDR3 spans 13 amino acids. Germline V gene lookup returns CDR1 SNHLY and CDR2 FYNNEI. V was cut by 4 bases and J by 4 bases, with 10 bases left in between. CDR3 coding DNA: TGTGCCAGCAGTGGAGAATATTTCTATGGCTACACCTTC. It translates to CASSGEYFYGYTF.